Listed below are T cell receptor beta chains from one sample, sequenced in a study of CD8+CD57+ T cells in acquired aplastic anemia. TCRdb re-called the reads with MiXCR, one entry per CDR3 protein. The sample lists 250,000 to 300,000 distinct CDR3 sequences; around three fifths were seen once. The material sequenced was sorted CD4+, CD8+, or CD8+CD57+ T cells (not recorded which) from PBMCs. Receptors originate from a human donor with severe aplastic anemia or a healthy control (not recorded which). Both conserved end residues are part of each CDR3. The D gene is left open where the match is weak. Clone size is not always given. Where it is, it says once, few, many or a class for expanded clones.

>14|TRBV20-1|TRBJ2-1|NA|NA
CSARDKRSYNEQFF
TGCAGTGCTAGAGATAAGCGGAGCTACAATGAGCAGTTCTTC
>14|TRBV24-1|TRBJ2-5|NA|TRBD1
CATSDVTGVETQYF
TGTGCCACCAGTGATGTGACAGGGGTGGAGACCCAGTACTTC
>16|TRBV30|TRBJ1-6|few|TRBD1
CAWGQGALEGVSPLHF
TGTGCCTGGGGACAGGGGGCGCTTGAGGGGGTTTCACCCCTCCACTTT
>14|TRBV2|TRBJ2-7|once|TRBD1
CASRDIQGFDEQYF
TGTGCCAGCAGGGACATACAGGGGTTTGACGAGCAGTACTTC
>12|TRBV24-1|TRBJ2-1|NA|NA
CATSDNYNEQFF
TGTGCCACCAGTGATAATTACAATGAGCAGTTCTTC
>15|TRBV5-1|TRBJ2-3|many|NA
CASSLRGISTDTQYF
TGCGCCAGCAGCTTGCGGGGGATTAGCACAGATACGCAGTATTTT
>11|TRBV6-1|TRBJ1-5|NA|NA
CASSAGSNQHF
TGTGCCAGCAGTGCAGGCAGCAATCAGCATTTT
>18|TRBV4-2|TRBJ1-2|many|NA
CASSQEGTGLTFNYGYTF
TGTGCCAGCAGCCAAGAGGGGACCGGGCTTACTTTTAACTATGGCTACACCTTC
>14|TRBV7-8|TRBJ2-7|few|NA
CASSLAVRGHEQYF
TGTGCCAGCAGCTTAGCTGTCAGGGGCCACGAGCAGTACTTC
>16|TRBV7-9|TRBJ1-1|NA|TRBD1
CASSHVDRGANTEAFF
TGCGCCAGCAGCCACGTGGACAGGGGGGCGAACACTGAAGCTTTCTTT
>14|TRBV5-1|TRBJ2-7|many|NA
CASSLAFGSYEQYF
TGCGCCAGCAGCTTGGCATTCGGGTCTTACGAGCAGTACTTC
>15|TRBV19|TRBJ2-5|many|NA
CASSIGGTYVETQYF
TGTGCCAGTAGTATTGGAGGGACGTATGTTGAGACCCAGTACTTC
>12|TRBV7-9|TRBJ1-6|many|NA
CASSPGDSPLHF
TGTGCCAGCAGCCCGGGGGATTCACCCCTCCACTTT
>14|TRBV2|TRBJ1-1|NA|TRBD1
CASSQGQGRTEAFF
TGTGCCAGCAGCCAGGGACAGGGGCGCACTGAAGCTTTCTTT
>11|TRBV29-1|TRBJ1-2|NA|NA
CSVGQHYGYTF
TGCAGCGTCGGACAGCACTATGGCTACACCTTC
>13|TRBV20-1|TRBJ2-7|NA|TRBD1
CSAKATGAYEQYF
TGCAGTGCTAAGGCGACAGGGGCTTACGAGCAGTACTTC
>14|TRBV7-9|TRBJ1-1|many|NA
CASSVLREGTEAFF
TGTGCCAGCAGTGTCCTCAGGGAAGGGACTGAAGCTTTCTTT
>14|TRBV25-1|TRBJ1-6|NA|NA
CASIGGGRGSPLHF
TGTGCCAGCATAGGGGGGGGGCGCGGGTCACCCCTCCACTTT
>13|TRBV6-1|TRBJ1-6|many|NA
CASSEALRSPLHF
TGTGCCAGCAGTGAAGCGCTTCGGTCACCCCTCCACTTT
>13|TRBV29-1|TRBJ2-1|few|NA
CSVETGGYNEQFF
TGCAGCGTTGAAACAGGCGGATACAATGAGCAGTTCTTC
>15|TRBV20-1|TRBJ2-7|NA|TRBD1
CSARDLSRTGTKQYF
TGCAGTGCTAGAGATTTATCTAGGACAGGCACGAAGCAGTACTTC
>12|TRBV30|TRBJ1-5|many|NA
CAWSVRFQPQHF
TGTGCCTGGAGTGTACGTTTTCAGCCCCAGCATTTT
>13|TRBV29-1|TRBJ1-6|many|TRBD1
CSVTTGTNSPLHF
TGCAGCGTCACGACAGGGACGAATTCACCCCTCCACTTT
>15|TRBV6-5|TRBJ1-2|many|NA
CASSYTGSQSYGYTF
TGTGCCAGCAGTTACACGGGGTCGCAATCCTATGGCTACACCTTC
>15|TRBV7-3|TRBJ1-6|few|TRBD1
CASSSGQGYNSPLHF
TGTGCCAGCAGCTCCGGACAGGGCTATAATTCACCCCTCCACTTT
>16|TRBV20-1|TRBJ2-7|once|TRBD2
CSARDTRTSLGWEQYF
TGCAGTGCTAGAGATACCCGGACTAGCCTTGGCTGGGAGCAGTACTTC
>15|TRBV10-2|TRBJ2-1|NA|TRBD2
CASSVGGGPTIEQFF
TGCGCCAGCAGTGTTGGGGGAGGGCCCACTATTGAGCAGTTCTTC
>12|TRBV7-2|TRBJ2-3|NA|NA
CASSPQSDTQYF
TGTGCCAGCAGCCCGCAGTCAGATACGCAGTATTTT
>12|TRBV7-8|TRBJ2-7|many|NA
CASSSRGREQYF
TGTGCCAGCAGCAGCCGCGGCCGAGAGCAGTACTTC
>17|TRBV7-9|TRBJ2-7|NA|TRBD1
CASGPTRQGRVAYEQYF
TGTGCCAGCGGCCCAACCAGACAGGGAAGGGTGGCCTACGAGCAGTACTTC
>16|TRBV6-5|TRBJ1-5|few|NA
CASSYSGPTSNQPQHF
TGTGCCAGCAGTTACTCGGGCCCCACAAGCAATCAGCCCCAGCATTTT
>16|TRBV15|TRBJ2-7|NA|NA
CATSGAPHPPHYEQYF
TGTGCCACCAGCGGAGCCCCCCACCCTCCACACTACGAGCAGTACTTC
>13|TRBV7-6|TRBJ1-1|NA|NA
CASSSHGGGEAFF
TGTGCCAGCAGCTCGCACGGGGGCGGTGAAGCTTTCTTT
>15|TRBV4-2|TRBJ2-2|many|TRBD1
CASSQAGQGNGELFF
TGTGCCAGCAGCCAAGCGGGACAGGGAAACGGGGAGCTGTTTTTT
>13|TRBV5-5|TRBJ2-7|NA|NA
CASSFRPDYEQYF
TGTGCCAGCAGCTTTCGACCCGACTACGAGCAGTACTTC
>11|TRBV5-1|TRBJ2-1|NA|NA
CASMTDNEQFF
TGCGCCAGCATGACGGACAATGAGCAGTTCTTC
>14|TRBV20-1|TRBJ2-7|NA|TRBD1
CSAEMTGQGYEQYF
TGCAGTGCCGAAATGACGGGACAGGGCTACGAGCAGTACTTC
>15|TRBV7-3|TRBJ2-1|many|TRBD2
CASSPERGAYNEQFF
TGTGCCAGCAGCCCGGAGCGGGGAGCCTACAATGAGCAGTTCTTC
>15|TRBV15|TRBJ2-1|NA|NA
CATSSPSSGLNGQFF
TGTGCCACCAGCAGCCCCTCCTCCGGGCTTAATGGGCAGTTCTTC
>15|TRBV9|TRBJ2-2|NA|NA
CASSRSGRNTGELFF
TGTGCCAGCAGCAGGTCGGGCCGCAACACCGGGGAGCTGTTTTTT
>15|TRBV28|TRBJ2-2|NA|NA
CASSSTGFLSGELFF
TGTGCCAGCAGTTCCACAGGGTTTCTCTCCGGGGAGCTGTTTTTT
>18|TRBV10-3|TRBJ1-6|NA|TRBD1
CAISAGTDPLQHNSPLHF
TGTGCCATCAGTGCCGGGACAGACCCCCTACAGCATAATTCACCCCTCCACTTT
>15|TRBV10-2|TRBJ1-6|NA|TRBD1
CASSERTGLRSPLHF
TGTGCCAGCAGTGAAAGGACAGGTCTGAGGTCACCCCTCCACTTT
>16|TRBV7-3|TRBJ2-5|NA|TRBD1
CASSMTQGAYGETQYF
TGTGCCAGCAGCATGACGCAGGGGGCGTATGGAGAGACCCAGTACTTC
>13|TRBV7-2|TRBJ2-1|NA|NA
CASSLAGSNQQFF
TGCGCCAGCAGCTTGGCAGGGAGCAATCAGCAGTTCTTC
>12|TRBV20-1|TRBJ2-7|NA|NA
CSASGLRDEQYF
TGCAGTGCTAGTGGTCTAAGGGACGAGCAGTACTTC
>15|TRBV24-1|TRBJ2-5|NA|NA
CATSDWGSGSETQYF
TGTGCCACCAGTGATTGGGGCAGCGGGTCGGAGACCCAGTACTTC
>18|TRBV9|TRBJ2-6|NA|TRBD1
CASSQAHNRGRGANVLIF
TGTGCCAGCAGCCAAGCACACAACAGGGGGCGAGGGGCCAACGTCCTGATTTTC
>14|TRBV20-1|TRBJ2-5|many|NA
CSAVPMRAGETQYF
TGCAGTGCCGTCCCTATGAGGGCGGGGGAGACCCAGTACTTC
>14|TRBV7-2|TRBJ2-7|few|NA
CASTITQGAYEQYF
TGTGCCAGCACCATAACACAGGGTGCCTACGAGCAGTACTTC
>16|TRBV19|TRBJ2-6|NA|NA
CASGGPISSGANVLTF
TGTGCCAGCGGGGGGCCGATATCCTCTGGGGCCAACGTCCTGACTTTC
>15|TRBV7-9|TRBJ1-1|many|NA
CASATLGFRDTEAFF
TGTGCCAGCGCAACACTAGGGTTCCGTGACACTGAAGCTTTCTTT
>13|TRBV20-1|TRBJ2-1|few|NA
CSASQGSYNEQFF
TGCAGTGCTAGCCAGGGTTCCTACAATGAGCAGTTCTTC
>14|TRBV7-3|TRBJ1-6|NA|TRBD1
CASSEGTGESPLHF
TGTGCCAGCAGCGAAGGGACAGGTGAATCACCCCTCCACTTT
>12|TRBV19|TRBJ1-1|many|NA
CASSIGRTEAFF
TGTGCCAGTAGTATAGGTCGGACTGAAGCTTTCTTT
>13|TRBV19|TRBJ1-1|NA|NA
CASKQGPNTEAFF
TGTGCCAGCAAACAGGGACCGAACACTGAAGCTTTCTTT
>13|TRBV29-1|TRBJ1-3|NA|NA
CSVQYVAGNTIYF
TGCAGCGTTCAATATGTGGCGGGAAACACCATATATTTT
>12|TRBV25-1|TRBJ1-1|NA|NA
CASRSANTEAFF
TGTGCCAGCAGGTCAGCGAACACTGAAGCTTTCTTT
>20|TRBV7-9|TRBJ2-7|NA|NA
CASSSLPRGGGTGEPYEQYF
TGTGCCAGCAGTTCCCTCCCACGGGGCGGGGGCACCGGGGAGCCCTACGAGCAGTACTTC